This T cell receptor (beta chain) was identified in a study of cytomegalovirus exposure and HLA in healthy donors. Overall study findings and caveats: More clonal expansion characterized HLA-associated TCR beta chains than equally common others in a later analysis.

Vbeta (60) and Jbeta (13) primers were used in the PCR. The data were produced by immunoSEQ multiplex PCR, yet TCRdb's version contains in-frame clones alone and is incomplete. In total, the table holds fewer than 60,000 clones. The germline V gene encodes CDR1 GTSNPN and CDR2 SVGIG (reference sequence). The CDR3 sequence is 11 residues long. V was cut by 8 bases and J by 6 bases, with 13 bases left in between. With respect to this clone: Its antigen is not known.

The genes are TRBV30 and TRBJ1-2, with no clear D. The receptor was derived from a woman between 40 and 50 years old in good health and CMV-seronegative. The sequencing input was PBMCs. CDR3 coding DNA: TGTGCCATGGAGCCCCTTCATGGCTACACCTTC. Amino acids: CAMEPLHGYTF.